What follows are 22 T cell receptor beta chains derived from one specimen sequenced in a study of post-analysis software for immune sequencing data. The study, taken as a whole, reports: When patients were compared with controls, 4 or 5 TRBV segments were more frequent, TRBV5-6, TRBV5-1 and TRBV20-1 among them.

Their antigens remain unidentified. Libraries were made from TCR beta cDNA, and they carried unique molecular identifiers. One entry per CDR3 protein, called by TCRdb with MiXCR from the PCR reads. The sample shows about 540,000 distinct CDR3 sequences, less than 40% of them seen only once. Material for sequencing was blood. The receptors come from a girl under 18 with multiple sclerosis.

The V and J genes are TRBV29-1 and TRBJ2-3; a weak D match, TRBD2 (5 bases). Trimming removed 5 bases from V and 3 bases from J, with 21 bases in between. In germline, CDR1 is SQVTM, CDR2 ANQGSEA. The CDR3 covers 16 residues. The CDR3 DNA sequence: TGCAGCGTTCGGGCGCCGGACGGGGAGAGGACAGATACGCAGTATTTT. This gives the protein CSVRAPDGERTDTQYF.

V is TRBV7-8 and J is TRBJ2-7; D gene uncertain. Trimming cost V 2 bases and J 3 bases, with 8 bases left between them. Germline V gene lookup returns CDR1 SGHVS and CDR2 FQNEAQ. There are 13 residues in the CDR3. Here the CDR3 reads CASSLTVIYEQYF. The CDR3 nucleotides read TGTGCCAGCAGCTTAACGGTTATCTACGAGCAGTACTTC. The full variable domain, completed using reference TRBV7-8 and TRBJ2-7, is GAGVSQSPRYKVAKRGQDVALRCDPISGHVSLFWYQQALGQGPEFLTYFQNEAQLDKSGLPSDRFFAERPEGSVSTLKIQRTQQEDSAVYLCASSLTVIYEQYFGPGTRLTVT.

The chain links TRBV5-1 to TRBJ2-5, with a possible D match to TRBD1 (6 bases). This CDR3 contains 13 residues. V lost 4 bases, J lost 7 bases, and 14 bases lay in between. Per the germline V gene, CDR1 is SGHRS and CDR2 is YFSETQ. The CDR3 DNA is TGCGCCAGCAGCAGGACAGTTCTGGGGACCCAGTACTTC. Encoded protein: CASSRTVLGTQYF. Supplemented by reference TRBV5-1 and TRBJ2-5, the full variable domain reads KAGVTQTPRYLIKTRGQQVTLSCSPISGHRSVSWYQQTPGQGLQFLFEYFSETQRNKGNFPGRFSGRQFSNSRSEMNVSTLELGDSALYLCASSRTVLGTQYFGPGTRLLVL.

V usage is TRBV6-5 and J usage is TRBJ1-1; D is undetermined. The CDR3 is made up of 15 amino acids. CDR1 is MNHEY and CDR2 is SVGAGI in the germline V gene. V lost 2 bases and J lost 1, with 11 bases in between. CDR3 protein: CASSYPGRANTEAFF. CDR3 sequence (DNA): TGTGCCAGCAGTTACCCCGGACGAGCGAACACTGAAGCTTTCTTT.

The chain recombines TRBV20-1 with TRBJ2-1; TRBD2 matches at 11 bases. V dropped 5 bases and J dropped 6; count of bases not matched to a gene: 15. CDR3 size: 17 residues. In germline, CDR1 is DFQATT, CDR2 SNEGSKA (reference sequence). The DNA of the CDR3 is TGCAGTGCTCTAGCGGGGGGATTTTTTTTGGGCGGCAATGAGCAGTTCTTC. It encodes CSALAGGFFLGGNEQFF.

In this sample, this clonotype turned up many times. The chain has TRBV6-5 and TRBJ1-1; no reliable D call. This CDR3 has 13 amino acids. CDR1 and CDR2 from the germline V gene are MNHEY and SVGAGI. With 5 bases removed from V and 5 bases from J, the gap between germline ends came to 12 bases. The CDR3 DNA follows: TGTGCCAGCAGTCCCCGCGGGCCGACTGAAGCTTTCTTT. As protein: CASSPRGPTEAFF.

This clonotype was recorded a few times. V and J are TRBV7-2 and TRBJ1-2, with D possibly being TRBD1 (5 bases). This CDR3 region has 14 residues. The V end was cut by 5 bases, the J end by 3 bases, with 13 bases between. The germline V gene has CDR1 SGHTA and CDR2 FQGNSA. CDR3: CASSPKTEDYGYTF. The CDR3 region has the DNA TGTGCCAGCAGCCCTAAGACAGAGGACTATGGCTACACCTTC.

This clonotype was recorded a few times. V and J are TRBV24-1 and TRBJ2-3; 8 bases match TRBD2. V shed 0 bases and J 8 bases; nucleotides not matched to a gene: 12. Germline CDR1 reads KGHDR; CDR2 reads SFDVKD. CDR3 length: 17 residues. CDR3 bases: TGTGCCACCAGTGATTTGCAACCACAGGGACTAGTAGCTACGCAGTATTTT. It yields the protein CATSDLQPQGLVATQYF.

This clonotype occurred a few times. CDR3: CASSHGQGYYGYTF. Here the CDR3 DNA reads TGTGCCAGCAGCCATGGACAGGGTTACTATGGCTACACCTTC. This chain connects TRBV5-6 to TRBJ1-2, with 8 bases aligning to TRBD1. Per germline, CDR1 SGHDT and CDR2 YYEEEE. Trimming at V came to 4 bases and at J to 3 bases, leaving 5 bases not matched to a gene. The CDR3 totals 14 residues.

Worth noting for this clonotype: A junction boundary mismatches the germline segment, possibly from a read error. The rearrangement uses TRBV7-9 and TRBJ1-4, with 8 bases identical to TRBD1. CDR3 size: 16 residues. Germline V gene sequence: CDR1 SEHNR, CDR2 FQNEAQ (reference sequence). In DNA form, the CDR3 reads TGTTCCAGCAGCTCTGGACAGGGTGTCACTAATGAAAAACTGTTTTTT. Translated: CSSSSGQGVTNEKLFF.

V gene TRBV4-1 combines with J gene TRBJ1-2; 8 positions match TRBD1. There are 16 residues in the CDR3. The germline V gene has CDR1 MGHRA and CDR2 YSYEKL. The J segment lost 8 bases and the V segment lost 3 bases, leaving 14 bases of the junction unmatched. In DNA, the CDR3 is TGCGCCAGCAGCCAGGGCTCGCGGACAGGGTCCCGGGGCTACACCTTC. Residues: CASSQGSRTGSRGYTF.

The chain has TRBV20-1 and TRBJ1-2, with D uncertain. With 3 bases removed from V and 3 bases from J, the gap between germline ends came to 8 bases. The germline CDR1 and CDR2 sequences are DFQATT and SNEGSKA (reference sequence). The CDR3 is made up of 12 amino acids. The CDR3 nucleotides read TGCAGTGCTAGTAACCAGGACTATGGCTACACCTTC. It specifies CSASNQDYGYTF.

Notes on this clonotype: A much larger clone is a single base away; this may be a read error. The CDR3 is CGEPTYIVTWADTQYF. CDR3 DNA: TGCGGCGAGCCGACTTATATAGTTACGTGGGCAGATACGCAGTATTTT. The chain recombines TRBV29-1 with TRBJ2-3; D is unresolved. Germline values: CDR1 SQVTM, CDR2 ANQGSEA. The CDR3 covers 16 residues.

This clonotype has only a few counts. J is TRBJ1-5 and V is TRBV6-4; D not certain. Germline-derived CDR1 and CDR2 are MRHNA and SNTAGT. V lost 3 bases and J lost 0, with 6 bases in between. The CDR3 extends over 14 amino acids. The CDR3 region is CASSEGYSNQPQHF. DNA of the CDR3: TGTGCCAGCAGTGAGGGATATAGCAATCAGCCCCAGCATTTT.

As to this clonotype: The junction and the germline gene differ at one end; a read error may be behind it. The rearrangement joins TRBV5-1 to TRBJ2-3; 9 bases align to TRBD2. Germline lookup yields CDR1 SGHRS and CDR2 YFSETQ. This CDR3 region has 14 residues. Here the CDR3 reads CASSSRLAADTQYF. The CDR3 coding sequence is TGTGCCAGCAGCTCAAGACTAGCGGCAGATACGCAGTATTTT. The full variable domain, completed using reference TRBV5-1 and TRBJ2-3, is KAGVTQTPRYLIKTRGQQVTLSCSPISGHRSVSWYQQTPGQGLQFLFEYFSETQRNKGNFPGRFSGRQFSNSRSEMNVSTLELGDSALYLCASSSRLAADTQYFGPGTRLTVL.

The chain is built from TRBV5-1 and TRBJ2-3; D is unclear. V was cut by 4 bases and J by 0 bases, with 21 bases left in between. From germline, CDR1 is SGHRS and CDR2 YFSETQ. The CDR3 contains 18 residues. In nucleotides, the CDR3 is TGCGCCAGCAGCGCCCTCGTTCGAGGACCTTCTAGCACAGATACGCAGTATTTT. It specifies CASSALVRGPSSTDTQYF.

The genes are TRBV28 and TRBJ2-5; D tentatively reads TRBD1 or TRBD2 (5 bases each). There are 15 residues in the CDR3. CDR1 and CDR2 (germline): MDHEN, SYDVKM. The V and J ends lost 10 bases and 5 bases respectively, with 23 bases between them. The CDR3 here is CATRRGAVRGETQYF. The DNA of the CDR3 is TGTGCCACCCGCAGAGGGGCGGTACGAGGGGAGACCCAGTACTTC.

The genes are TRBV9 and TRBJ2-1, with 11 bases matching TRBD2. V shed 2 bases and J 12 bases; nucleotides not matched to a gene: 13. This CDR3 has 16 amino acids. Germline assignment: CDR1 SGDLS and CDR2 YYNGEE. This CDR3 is CASSVEGLAALGGQFF. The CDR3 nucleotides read TGTGCCAGCAGCGTTGAGGGACTAGCGGCGCTGGGTGGGCAGTTCTTC.

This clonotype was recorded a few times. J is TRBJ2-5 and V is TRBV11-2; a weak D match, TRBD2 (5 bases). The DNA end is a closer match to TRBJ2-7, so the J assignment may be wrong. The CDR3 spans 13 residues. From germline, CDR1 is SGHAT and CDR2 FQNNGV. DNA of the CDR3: TGTGCCAGCAGCTTAGATCGAGGGAACGAGCAGTACTTC. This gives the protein CASSLDRGNEQYF.

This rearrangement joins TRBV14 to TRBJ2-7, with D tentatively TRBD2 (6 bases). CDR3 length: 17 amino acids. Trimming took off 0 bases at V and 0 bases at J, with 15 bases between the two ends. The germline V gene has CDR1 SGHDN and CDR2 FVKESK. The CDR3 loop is CASSQDTGTVSSYEQYF. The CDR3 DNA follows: TGTGCCAGCAGCCAAGATACCGGGACTGTTAGCTCCTACGAGCAGTACTTC.

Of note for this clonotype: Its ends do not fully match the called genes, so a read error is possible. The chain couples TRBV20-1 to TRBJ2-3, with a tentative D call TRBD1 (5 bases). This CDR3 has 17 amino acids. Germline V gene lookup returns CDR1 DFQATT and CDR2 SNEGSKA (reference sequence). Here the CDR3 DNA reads TGCAGTGCTAGAGATATCAGGGTCTCCCCGGTGGCAGATACCCAGTATTTT. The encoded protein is CSARDIRVSPVADTQYF.

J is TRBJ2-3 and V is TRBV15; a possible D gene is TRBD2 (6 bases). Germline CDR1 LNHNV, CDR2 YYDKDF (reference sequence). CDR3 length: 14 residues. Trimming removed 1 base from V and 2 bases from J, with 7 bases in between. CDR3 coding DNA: TGTGCCACCAGCAGAGGACTAGACACAGATACGCAGTATTTT. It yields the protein CATSRGLDTDTQYF. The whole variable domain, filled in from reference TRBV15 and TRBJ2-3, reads DAMVIQNPRYQVTQFGKPVTLSCSQTLNHNVMYWYQQKSSQAPKLLFHYYDKDFNNEADTPDNFQSRRPNTSFCFLDIRSPGLGDTAMYLCATSRGLDTDTQYFGPGTRLTVL.